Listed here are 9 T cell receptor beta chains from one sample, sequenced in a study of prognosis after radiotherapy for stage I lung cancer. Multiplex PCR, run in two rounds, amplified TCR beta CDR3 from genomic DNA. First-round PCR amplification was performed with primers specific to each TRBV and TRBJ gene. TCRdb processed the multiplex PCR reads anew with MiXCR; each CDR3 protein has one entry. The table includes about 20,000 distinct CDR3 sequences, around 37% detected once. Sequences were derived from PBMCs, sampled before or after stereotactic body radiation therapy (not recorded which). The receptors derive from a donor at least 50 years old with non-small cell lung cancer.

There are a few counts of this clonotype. As DNA, the CDR3 is TGTGCCAGTAGTATAGGGACTAGCGTGATCAATGAGCAGTTCTTC. Translating gives CASSIGTSVINEQFF. This chain links TRBV19 with TRBJ2-1, with 9 bases identical to TRBD2. The CDR3 length is 15 residues. Germline CDR1 is LNHDA and CDR2 is SQIVND (reference sequence). V was pared by 1 base and J by 6 bases, with 4 bases of the junction left unmatched.

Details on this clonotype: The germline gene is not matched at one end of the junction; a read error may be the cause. The CDR3: CSARPPSVVGNEQLF. The CDR3 DNA follows: TGCAGTGCCAGACCCCCTAGCGTCGTAGGCAATGAGCAGCTCTTC. J is TRBJ2-1 and V is TRBV20-1, with D possibly matching TRBD2 (6 bases). The CDR3 loop spans 15 amino acids. Germline loops: CDR1 DFQATT, CDR2 SNEGSKA (reference sequence).

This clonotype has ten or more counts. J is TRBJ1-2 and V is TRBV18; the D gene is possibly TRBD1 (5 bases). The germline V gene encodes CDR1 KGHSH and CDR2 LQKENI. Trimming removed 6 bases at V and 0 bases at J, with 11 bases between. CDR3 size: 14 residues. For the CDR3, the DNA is TGTGCCAGCTCCCTCTCAGGGACTAACTATGGCTACACCTTC. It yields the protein CASSLSGTNYGYTF.

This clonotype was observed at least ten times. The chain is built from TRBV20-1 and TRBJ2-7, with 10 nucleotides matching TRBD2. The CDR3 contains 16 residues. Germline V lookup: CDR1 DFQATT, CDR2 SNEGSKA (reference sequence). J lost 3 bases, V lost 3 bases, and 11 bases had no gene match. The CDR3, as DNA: TGCAGTGCTAGTTCGGTGACTAGCGGGCGGGGCTACGAGCAGTACTTC. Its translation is CSASSVTSGRGYEQYF.

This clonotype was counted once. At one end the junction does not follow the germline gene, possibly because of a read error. The CDR3 DNA reads TGTGCCAGCAGTCGCGCCGGGACATTCGAGTCACCCCTAAACTTT. Its translation is CASSRAGTFESPLNF. J is TRBJ1-6 and V is TRBV6-2 or TRBV6-3, with a possible D match to TRBD1 (6 bases). Germline CDR1 reads MNHEY; CDR2 reads SVGEGT. This CDR3 is 15 amino acids long.

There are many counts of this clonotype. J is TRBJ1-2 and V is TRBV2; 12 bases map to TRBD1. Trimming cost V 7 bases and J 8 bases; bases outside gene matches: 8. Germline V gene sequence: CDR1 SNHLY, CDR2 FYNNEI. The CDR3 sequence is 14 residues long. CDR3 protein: CASMPGQGALGYTF. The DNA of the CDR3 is TGTGCCAGCATGCCGGGACAGGGGGCATTGGGCTACACCTTC. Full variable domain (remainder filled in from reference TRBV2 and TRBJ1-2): EPEVTQTPSHQVTQMGQEVILRCVPISNHLYFYWYRQILGQKVEFLVSFYNNEISEKSEIFDDQFSVERPDGSNFTLKIRSTKLEDSAMYFCASMPGQGALGYTFGSGTRLTVV.

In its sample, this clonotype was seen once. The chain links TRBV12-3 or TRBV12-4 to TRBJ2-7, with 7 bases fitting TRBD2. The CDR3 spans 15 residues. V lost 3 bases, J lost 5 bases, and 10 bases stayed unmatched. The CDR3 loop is CASSLGGDWGNEQYF. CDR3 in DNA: TGTGCCAGCAGTTTGGGAGGGGATTGGGGGAACGAGCAGTACTTC.

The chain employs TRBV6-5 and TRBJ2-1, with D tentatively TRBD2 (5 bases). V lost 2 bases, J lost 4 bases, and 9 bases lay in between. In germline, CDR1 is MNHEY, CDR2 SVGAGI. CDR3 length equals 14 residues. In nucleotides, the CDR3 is TGTGCCAGCAGTTACAAACTAGATTACAATGAGCAGTTCTTC. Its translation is CASSYKLDYNEQFF.

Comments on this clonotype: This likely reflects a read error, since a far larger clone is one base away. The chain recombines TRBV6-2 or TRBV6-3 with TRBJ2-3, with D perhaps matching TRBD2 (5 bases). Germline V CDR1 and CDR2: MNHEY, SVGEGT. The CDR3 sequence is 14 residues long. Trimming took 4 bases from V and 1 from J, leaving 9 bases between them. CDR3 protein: CASSSSGGTDTQYF. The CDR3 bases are TGTGCCAGCAGTTCGAGCGGCGGCACAGATACGCAGTATTTT.